A single sample is the source of the 17 T cell receptor beta chains below, sequenced in a study of T cell repertoires in cytomegalovirus infection. Each CDR3 protein is one row after TCRdb ran MiXCR on the reads. Here the sample spans more than 150,000 distinct CDR3 sequences, about 20% being singletons. Sequencing was done on a sample of PBMCs. The receptors derive from a human donor in good health (CMV status not recorded). Some clones in this sample may be carry-over from other donors' samples.

Worth noting for this clonotype: A junction boundary mismatches the germline segment, possibly from a read error. V and J are TRBV4-3 and TRBJ2-3, with 11 bases identical to TRBD2. The CDR3 loop spans 15 amino acids. Germline V gives CDR1 LGHNA, CDR2 YSLEER. DNA for the CDR3: TGCGCCGGCAGCCATACTAGCGGGAGTTCAGATACGCAGTATTTT. Protein: CAGSHTSGSSDTQYF.

This clonotype was recorded a few times. The chain employs TRBV28 and TRBJ2-2, with TRBD2 as a possible D gene (6 bases). CDR1 and CDR2 from the germline V gene are MDHEN and SYDVKM. The V end was cut by 3 bases, the J end by 0 bases, with 11 bases between. The CDR3 is 16 residues long. For the CDR3, the DNA is TGTGCCAGCAGTTTCGTAGGGAGGCCGAACACCGGGGAGCTGTTTTTT. The encoded protein is CASSFVGRPNTGELFF.

This clonotype was seen only a few times. V is TRBV30 and J is TRBJ1-1; D is perhaps TRBD1 (6 bases). CDR3 size: 13 residues. Germline V gene sequence: CDR1 GTSNPN, CDR2 SVGIG (reference sequence). V was clipped by 5 bases and J by 0 bases, with 10 bases between them. This CDR3 is CAWAGVMNTEAFF. CDR3 DNA: TGTGCCTGGGCAGGGGTTATGAACACTGAAGCTTTCTTT. Variable domain in full (rest from reference TRBV30 and TRBJ1-1): SQTIHQWPATLVQPVGSPLSLECTVEGTSNPNLYWYRQAAGRGLQLLFYSVGIGQISSEVPQNLSASRPQDRQFILSSKKLLLSDSGFYLCAWAGVMNTEAFFGQGTRLTVV.

The table lists this clonotype with a few counts. The chain carries TRBV6-5 and TRBJ2-5, with D possibly being TRBD2 (6 bases). The CDR3 extends over 14 amino acids. V gave up 5 bases and J gave up 5 bases, with 15 bases separating them. Germline CDR1 and CDR2: MNHEY and SVGAGI. The CDR3 nucleotides are TGTGCCAGCAGTCGGGGACCTGGGGGGGAGACCCAGTACTTC. Translation: CASSRGPGGETQYF.

This clonotype occurred many times. This chain connects TRBV19 to TRBJ1-2, with TRBD1 matching 9 bases. The germline CDR1 and CDR2 sequences are LNHDA and SQIVND (reference sequence). This CDR3 has 16 amino acids. Germline trimming cut 5 bases from V and 5 bases from J; bases unmatched to any gene: 12. The DNA for the CDR3 is TGTGCCAGTAGTCCACCCGCCGGGACAGGGTATTATGGCTACACCTTC. This encodes CASSPPAGTGYYGYTF.

The chain couples TRBV28 to TRBJ1-5; D is ambiguous. Germline assignment: CDR1 MDHEN and CDR2 SYDVKM. The V and J ends lost 5 bases and 4 bases respectively, with 15 bases between them. This CDR3 spans 15 amino acids. The CDR3 nucleotides are TGTGCCAGCAGTCCCCCTGACGGGATGAATCAGCCCCAGCATTTT. Translating gives CASSPPDGMNQPQHF. Complete variable domain (other parts from reference TRBV28 and TRBJ1-5): DVKVTQSSRYLVKRTGEKVFLECVQDMDHENMFWYRQDPGLGLRLIYFSYDVKMKEKGDIPEGYSVSREKKERFSLILESASTNQTSMYLCASSPPDGMNQPQHFGDGTRLSIL.

This clonotype has just a few counts. The rearrangement links TRBV28 to TRBJ2-3; D ambiguous. The germline CDR1 and CDR2 sequences are MDHEN and SYDVKM. The CDR3 consists of 11 residues. Trimming left V 3 bases short and J 7 bases short, with 5 bases between. In DNA, the CDR3 is TGTGCCAGCAGTTTCTCCTATACGCAGTATTTT. Protein sequence: CASSFSYTQYF.

This clonotype came up once. Given a much more abundant clone one base away, this may be a read error. This chain uses TRBV11-1 with TRBJ2-1; no clear D. CDR1 is SGHAT and CDR2 is FQDESV in the germline V gene (reference sequence). The CDR3 is made up of 15 amino acids. Trimming removed 5 bases from V and 2 bases from J, with 13 bases in between. DNA for the CDR3: TGTGCCAGCAGCCCTCTGCGGACCACCTACAATGAGCAGTTCTTC. Translating gives CASSPLRTTYNEQFF.

This rearrangement joins TRBV5-1 to TRBJ2-3; 7 bases line up with TRBD2. CDR1 is SGHRS, CDR2 YFSETQ, per germline. J was trimmed by 6 bases and V by 2 bases; bases with no gene match: 24. This CDR3 is built from 20 residues. CDR3 bases: TGCGCCAGCAGCTTCGTATCCCAAATGGTAGCGGGTCCTGGAGGGGATACGCAGTATTTT. Translation gives CASSFVSQMVAGPGGDTQYF.

This clonotype was detected a few times. V is TRBV3-1 and J is TRBJ2-3; TRBD2 might be the D (5 bases). From germline, CDR1 is LGHDT and CDR2 YNNKEL (reference sequence). The CDR3 length is 12 residues. Trimming left V 6 bases short and J 3 bases short, with 7 bases between. CDR3 sequence: CASRRATDTQYF. The DNA for the CDR3 is TGTGCCAGCAGGAGGGCGACAGATACGCAGTATTTT.

Only a few counts were recorded for this clonotype. The chain links TRBV12-5 to TRBJ1-2; unclear D gene. CDR3 length equals 13 residues. CDR1 is LGHNT and CDR2 is FRNRAP in the germline V gene. V lost 4 bases to trimming and J lost 2 bases, with 8 bases between them. Written as DNA, the CDR3 is TGTGCTAGTGGTTCCAGTTGGAACTATGGCTACACCTTC. Protein product: CASGSSWNYGYTF.

This clonotype was seen at least ten times. This chain joins TRBV7-2 and TRBJ2-2; D not certain. V was clipped by 2 bases and J by 7 bases, with 11 bases between them. The germline gives CDR1 SGHTA, CDR2 FQGNSA. This CDR3 has 14 amino acids. In nucleotides, the CDR3 is TGTGCCAGCAGCTTACGGGTGAAGGACGGGGAGCTGTTTTTT. It codes for CASSLRVKDGELFF.

In this sample, this clonotype turned up many times. The chain couples TRBV7-8 to TRBJ2-6; 10 bases match TRBD1. The V segment lost 5 bases and the J segment 0 bases; nucleotides outside the gene matches: 10. Germline CDR1 SGHVS, CDR2 FQNEAQ. This CDR3 region has 19 residues. The CDR3 loop reads CASSPGQGPLNSGANVLTF. The CDR3 region has the DNA TGTGCCAGCAGCCCGGGACAGGGGCCGCTAAACTCTGGGGCCAACGTCCTGACTTTC.

Many counts were recorded for this clonotype. This chain links TRBV6-2 or TRBV6-3 with TRBJ2-7; 9 nucleotides match TRBD2. Trimming cost V 6 bases and J 1 base; bases outside gene matches: 10. The CDR3 loop spans 16 amino acids. Germline-derived CDR1 and CDR2 are MNHEY and SVGEGT. The CDR3 protein is CASSRPLAGSSYEQYF. In DNA form, the CDR3 reads TGTGCCAGCAGCCGTCCGCTAGCGGGATCTTCCTACGAGCAGTACTTC.

The sample holds many counts of this clonotype. This chain uses TRBV7-2 with TRBJ1-5; D call uncertain. The CDR3 is 14 amino acids. Germline loops: CDR1 SGHTA, CDR2 FQGNSA. V was trimmed by 3 bases and J by 5 bases, leaving 11 bases between them. CDR3 in amino acids: CASSLPEEYQPQHF. CDR3 bases: TGTGCCAGCAGCTTGCCCGAGGAATATCAGCCCCAGCATTTT.

This chain uses TRBV7-9 with TRBJ1-2; 7 nucleotides match TRBD1. J gave up 3 bases and V 6 bases, and 10 bases lay outside the gene matches. The germline gives CDR1 SEHNR, CDR2 FQNEAQ (reference sequence). The CDR3 loop spans 15 amino acids. The chain's CDR3 is CASSSSGTAYYGYTF. CDR3 nucleotides: TGTGCCAGCAGTTCTTCCGGGACAGCCTACTATGGCTACACCTTC.

V gene TRBV28 combines with J gene TRBJ2-1; D unresolved. The length of the CDR3 is 10 residues. Trimming took 6 bases from V and 12 from J, leaving 9 bases between them. Germline CDR1 reads MDHEN; CDR2 reads SYDVKM. In DNA, the CDR3 is TGTGCCAGCAGCCGGAACCGGCAGTTCTTC. Translating gives CASSRNRQFF.